These T cell receptor beta chains were read from a single sample in a study of regulatory T cells in long-lasting Graves disease. Using its own MiXCR run on the multiplex PCR reads, TCRdb lists one record per CDR3 protein. The data contain roughly 430,000 distinct CDR3 sequences, 20% to 25% of them seen just once; the ten biggest clones take up 14%. The source material was peripheral blood mononuclear cells (PBMCs), sampled when the disease was refractory, from a patient treated with antithyroid drugs. These receptors were taken from a female donor with Graves disease. Each CDR3 is given with its conserved first and last residue. D genes are given only for firm matches. The size field is filled for only some rows; it gives once, few, many or a size class.

d_call j_call clone_size v_call cdr3_aa cdr3_nt
. TRBJ1-5 few TRBV20-1 CSARALGLEPQHF TGCAGTGCTAGAGCTTTGGGACTGGAACCCCAGCATTTT
TRBD2 TRBJ2-1 . TRBV6-2/TRBV6-3 CATLQVGGEQFF TGTGCCACCCTACAGGTCGGGGGGGAGCAGTTCTTC
. TRBJ2-2 many TRBV7-3 CASSLTRGGELFF TGTGCCAGCAGCTTAACTCGCGGCGGGGAGCTGTTTTTT
TRBD2 TRBJ2-2 many TRBV7-7 CASSPTSGSSAEELFF TGTGCTAGCAGTCCCACTAGCGGGAGTAGCGCCGAGGAGCTGTTTTTT
. TRBJ2-1 few TRBV7-8 CASSLQGRTYNEQFF TGTGCCAGCAGCTTACAGGGTCGGACCTACAATGAGCAGTTCTTC
. TRBJ2-7 once TRBV18 CASSHDGGRGPVREQYF TGTGCCAGCTCCCATGATGGGGGACGTGGGCCGGTTAGGGAGCAGTACTTC
TRBD1 TRBJ2-1 . TRBV27 CASILPIGTGLSNEQFF TGTGCCAGCATTCTCCCCATCGGGACAGGGCTAAGCAATGAGCAGTTCTTC
. TRBJ2-7 . TRBV20-1 CSAARRDAQYF TGCAGTGCTGCCCGCCGAGACGCGCAGTACTTC
. TRBJ1-1 few TRBV3-1 CASSQQKMNTEAFF TGTGCCAGCAGCCAACAGAAGATGAACACTGAAGCTTTCTTT
. TRBJ1-2 . TRBV6-2/TRBV6-3 CASSYYSDSDGYTF TGTGCCAGCAGTTACTATAGCGATTCGGATGGCTACACCTTC
TRBD2 TRBJ2-7 . TRBV20-1 CSARDLPSGSPEQYF TGCAGTGCTAGAGATTTGCCTAGCGGGAGCCCCGAGCAGTACTTC
. TRBJ1-1 many TRBV27 CASSVGGLGVTEAFF TGTGCCAGCAGTGTCGGGGGGTTAGGTGTCACTGAAGCTTTCTTT
. TRBJ1-2 many TRBV28 CASSVSHYGYTF TGTGCCAGCAGCGTCTCGCACTATGGCTACACCTTC
TRBD1 TRBJ2-6 . TRBV24-1 CATSDPGQGAGGANVLTF TGTGCCACCAGTGACCCGGGACAGGGGGCAGGTGGGGCCAACGTCCTGACTTTC
. TRBJ1-6 . TRBV6-1 CASSASGSYNSPLHF TGTGCCAGCAGTGCTTCGGGGTCCTATAATTCACCCCTCCACTTT
TRBD2 TRBJ2-5 . TRBV4-2 CASSPGTTDQETQYF TGTGCCAGCAGCCCCGGGACTACCGACCAAGAGACCCAGTACTTC
. TRBJ1-6 . TRBV6-5 CASSYGGNNSPLHF TGTGCCAGCAGTTACGGGGGAAATAATTCACCCCTCCACTTT
. TRBJ1-5 many TRBV20-1 CSASSGGNQPQHF TGCAGTGCTTCAAGCGGGGGGAATCAGCCCCAGCATTTT
TRBD1 TRBJ1-5 many TRBV28 CASISRDRASQPQHF TGTGCCAGCATAAGCCGGGACAGGGCTAGTCAGCCCCAGCATTTT
TRBD2 TRBJ2-5 . TRBV20-1 CSARDLGLAVLQETQYF TGCAGTGCTAGAGATTTGGGACTAGCGGTTCTACAAGAGACCCAGTACTTC
TRBD2 TRBJ2-1 once TRBV20-1 CSARGLAGYDNEQFF TGCAGTGCTAGAGGCCTAGCGGGATATGACAATGAGCAGTTCTTC
TRBD1 TRBJ1-2 . TRBV10-3 CAITQGSSVGYTF TGTGCCATCACACAGGGGTCTAGTGTTGGCTACACCTTC
TRBD2 TRBJ2-6 many TRBV12-3/TRBV12-4 CASSSTGTSASGANVLTF TGTGCCAGCAGTTCAACCGGGACTAGCGCCTCTGGGGCCAACGTCCTGACTTTC
. TRBJ2-7 . TRBV7-3 CASSFYVGYEQYF TGTGCCAGCAGCTTTTATGTAGGCTACGAGCAGTACTTC
. TRBJ1-2 . TRBV30 CAWSASGADGYTF TGTGCCTGGAGTGCTTCGGGGGCGGATGGCTACACCTTC
. TRBJ2-5 once TRBV30 CAWSPPGQETQYF TGTGCCTGGAGTCCGCCGGGACAAGAGACCCAGTACTTC
. TRBJ1-1 many TRBV28 CASSLNPGPRYTEAFF TGTGCCAGCAGCTTAAATCCGGGACCTCGGTACACTGAAGCTTTCTTT
. TRBJ2-5 many TRBV2 CASSEEELALSQYF TGTGCCAGCAGTGAAGAGGAGCTAGCCTTGTCCCAGTACTTC
. TRBJ2-5 many TRBV2 CASSESGLLLQETQYF TGTGCCAGCAGTGAGTCAGGTCTCCTCCTCCAAGAGACCCAGTACTTC
. TRBJ1-1 many TRBV12-3/TRBV12-4 CASSLSGAGVTEAFF TGTGCCAGCAGTTTATCGGGGGCAGGAGTAACTGAAGCTTTCTTT
. TRBJ2-6 . TRBV10-3 CAIREGDGGANVLTF TGTGCCATCAGGGAAGGGGATGGTGGGGCCAACGTCCTGACTTTC
. TRBJ1-6 many TRBV2 CASRGETVNSPLHF TGTGCCAGCAGGGGGGAGACAGTCAATTCACCCCTCCACTTT
. TRBJ1-2 many TRBV9 CASSVGGADYGYTF TGTGCCAGCAGCGTAGGCGGTGCTGACTATGGCTACACCTTC
TRBD1 TRBJ2-1 . TRBV28 CASSLGTGSQKTYNEQFF TGTGCCAGCAGTTTGGGGACAGGGTCCCAGAAAACCTACAATGAGCAGTTCTTC
. TRBJ1-5 many TRBV15 CATSRDPGQPQHF TGTGCCACCAGCAGAGATCCAGGTCAGCCCCAGCATTTT
. TRBJ2-7 few TRBV20-1 CSATRAYEQYF TGCAGTGCTACCCGGGCCTACGAGCAGTACTTC
. TRBJ2-2 few TRBV3-1 CASSQQGQGGELFF TGTGCCAGCAGCCAACAGGGGCAGGGCGGGGAGCTGTTTTTT
TRBD2 TRBJ2-7 . TRBV6-2/TRBV6-3 CASSYRRGLSPEQYF TGTGCCAGCAGTTACAGGCGGGGACTATCCCCCGAGCAGTACTTC
. TRBJ1-2 . TRBV18 CASGSVTNYGYTF TGTGCCAGTGGCAGCGTTACTAACTATGGCTACACCTTC
TRBD2 TRBJ2-3 . TRBV27 CASSLSRGDSDTQYF TGTGCCAGCAGTTTAAGTCGGGGGGATTCGGATACGCAGTATTTT
. TRBJ2-7 . TRBV28 CASSFDSHEQYF TGTGCCAGCAGTTTTGACAGCCACGAGCAGTACTTC
TRBD2 TRBJ2-2 few TRBV10-3 CAIMRWTSGSRGTGELFF TGTGCCATCATGAGATGGACTAGCGGGTCGAGAGGGACCGGGGAGCTGTTTTTT
TRBD2 TRBJ2-2 few TRBV7-2 CASSFEAGETGELFF TGTGCCAGCAGCTTCGAAGCGGGAGAAACCGGGGAGCTGTTTTTT
TRBD2 TRBJ2-7 . TRBV7-9 CASSLASGAVAYYEQYF TGTGCCAGCAGCTTGGCTAGCGGGGCAGTTGCCTACTACGAGCAGTACTTC
. TRBJ1-1 . TRBV5-1 CASSLNQVVFTEAFF TGCGCCAGCAGCTTGAATCAGGTTGTCTTCACTGAAGCTTTCTTT
TRBD2 TRBJ2-7 many TRBV20-1 CSARASLAGDEQYF TGCAGTGCTAGAGCCTCACTAGCGGGAGACGAGCAGTACTTC
TRBD1 TRBJ2-7 many TRBV27 CASMELGQGIYEQYF TGTGCCAGCATGGAATTGGGACAGGGAATCTACGAGCAGTACTTC
TRBD1 TRBJ2-7 many TRBV28 CASCKQGLPNYEQYF TGTGCCAGCTGTAAACAGGGGTTACCGAACTACGAGCAGTACTTC
TRBD2 TRBJ2-5 . TRBV10-3 CAISEGTSGSYLETQYF TGTGCCATCAGTGAGGGGACTAGCGGGAGCTATTTGGAGACCCAGTACTTC
TRBD1 TRBJ2-7 few TRBV7-2 CASSLHGTGGKGTYF TGTGCCAGCAGCCTACACGGGACAGGGGGAAAGGGGACGTACTTC
TRBD1 TRBJ1-4 . TRBV7-9 CASSSTAGGATNEKLFF TGTGCCAGCAGCTCAACCGCAGGGGGTGCAACTAATGAAAAACTGTTTTTT
. TRBJ2-2 many TRBV28 CASLDGYTGELFF TGTGCCAGCCTTGACGGATACACCGGGGAGCTGTTTTTT
TRBD2 TRBJ2-7 many TRBV12-3/TRBV12-4 CASSLGLAGVSYEQYF TGTGCCAGCAGCTTAGGACTAGCGGGAGTCTCCTACGAGCAGTACTTC
TRBD1 TRBJ2-5 . TRBV7-8 CASRAGQGGEETQYF TGTGCCAGCAGGGCCGGACAGGGGGGAGAGGAGACCCAGTACTTC
. TRBJ2-2 few TRBV5-1 CASSSEMEVADPELFF TGCGCCAGCAGCTCCGAGATGGAGGTGGCGGATCCGGAGCTGTTTTTT
. TRBJ2-5 many TRBV11-2 CASSGLWGVQETQYF TGTGCCAGCAGCGGGCTGTGGGGGGTCCAAGAGACCCAGTACTTC
TRBD1 TRBJ1-1 . TRBV6-1 CASRPGTGLNTEAFF TGTGCCAGCAGGCCGGGGACAGGCCTGAACACTGAAGCTTTCTTT
. TRBJ1-1 . TRBV19 CASKRTTNEAFF TGTGCCAGTAAAAGGACTACTAATGAAGCTTTCTTT
TRBD1 TRBJ1-5 many TRBV20-1 CSARGDRGSNQPQHF TGCAGTGCTAGAGGCGACAGGGGTAGCAATCAGCCCCAGCATTTT